This TCR beta chain was observed in a study of CD8+ T cells in alopecia areata. Whole-study findings and limits: Lesional scalp displayed greater clonality than normal scalp, most notably in alopecia totalis/universalis.

Isolated RNA was reverse transcribed into cDNA used as the sequencing template. Generated by immunoSEQ multiplex PCR, the TCRdb table keeps only in-frame clones and is missing some. The data hold 130,000 or so clones, with about 85% observed a single time. A word on this clone: The antigen remains undetermined.

Treatment: oral pan-JAK inhibitor, 5-10 mg twice daily. Germline CDR1 reads KGHSH; CDR2 reads LQKENI. V lost 5 bases and J lost 1, with 12 bases in between. The CDR3 spans 15 residues. The source is a human donor with alopecia areata. The chain employs TRBV18 and TRBJ1-5; maybe TRBD1 (5 bases). Sample: CD8+ T cells sorted from blood, taken at week 4, from a patient treated with tofacitinib. For the CDR3, the DNA is TGTGCCAGCTCATATGGCAGGGCCAGCAATCAGCCCCAGCATTTT. Protein sequence: CASSYGRASNQPQHF.